Following are 13 T cell receptor beta chains from one sample sequenced in a study of blood T cell repertoires in COVID-19 (TCRdb year 2020). Library preparation used the immunoSEQ multiplex PCR assay. Entries here come from immuneACCESS through TCRdb and include only in-frame sequences with V and J called. Some clones fail to appear in such tables; in the studies checked, an unresolved V gene covers under half of the shortfall, and the cause of the remainder is unknown. A total of approximately 250,000 clones appear in this sample, 83% of them only once. Of the sample, 5.5% is held by the ten largest clones. Sequenced input: peripheral blood. Source of these receptors: a human donor in a cohort sampled during active COVID-19.

This clone came up a few times. This chain joins TRBV13 and TRBJ2-1, with D maybe TRBD1 (7 bases). Per germline, CDR1 PRHDT and CDR2 FYEKMQ (reference sequence). The CDR3 contains 16 residues. The V and J ends lost 6 bases and 4 bases respectively, with 19 bases between them. The CDR3 DNA sequence: TGTGCCAGCAGTCCAGCAGGGGGAGGAAGTTACAATGAGCAGTTCTTC. Translation gives CASSPAGGGSYNEQFF.

The chain combines TRBV9 with TRBJ2-3; unclear D gene. Germline V gene sequence: CDR1 SGDLS, CDR2 YYNGEE. Between the trimmed V and J ends, which lost 0 bases and 2 bases, there was a span of 13 bases. The CDR3 runs to 16 residues. CDR3 protein: CASSVGGGVFTDTQYF. The CDR3 nucleotides read TGTGCCAGCAGCGTAGGTGGCGGAGTTTTCACAGATACGCAGTATTTT.

Sample share makes this clone medium-sized. This chain joins TRBV5-1 and TRBJ2-7; 9 nucleotides line up with TRBD1. Germline V CDR1 and CDR2: SGHRS, YFSETQ. This CDR3 has 15 residues. V trimming: 4 bases; J trimming: 0 bases; junction bases outside the gene matches: 5. CDR3 sequence reads: CASSIGQGSSYEQYF. DNA for the CDR3: TGCGCCAGCAGCATCGGACAGGGGAGCTCCTACGAGCAGTACTTC.

This sequence joins TRBV19 and TRBJ1-2; TRBD1 matches 8 bases. The germline CDR1 and CDR2 sequences are LNHDA and SQIVND (reference sequence). V was pared by 5 bases and J by 6 bases, with 8 bases of the junction left unmatched. The CDR3 contains 14 residues. The CDR3 DNA follows: TGTGCCAGTAGTGCTCGACAGGGGTACAATGGCTACACCTTC. Its protein product is CASSARQGYNGYTF.

To note about this clone: The same CDR3 also results from other DNA sequences found in this sample. The rearrangement joins TRBV28 to TRBJ1-2, with TRBD1 matching over 8 bases. In germline, CDR1 is MDHEN, CDR2 SYDVKM. V was pared by 3 bases and J by 5 bases, with 2 bases of the junction left unmatched. The CDR3 runs to 13 residues. The CDR3: CASSFGQGYGYTF. CDR3 DNA sequence: TGTGCCAGCAGTTTCGGACAGGGTTATGGCTACACCTTC.

This rearrangement joins TRBV10-1 to TRBJ2-3; 9 nucleotides line up with TRBD1. Germline lookup yields CDR1 WNHNN and CDR2 SYGVQD (reference sequence). After removal of 3 bases from V and 5 bases from J, the junction contained 6 bases not matched to a gene. The CDR3 totals 15 residues. CDR3 DNA sequence: TGCGCCAGCAGTGAAGGGGACAGGGATTTAGATACGCAGTATTTT. Translation gives CASSEGDRDLDTQYF.

This rearrangement joins TRBV27 to TRBJ1-2, with a tentative D call TRBD1 (6 bases). The germline V gene has CDR1 MNHEY and CDR2 SMNVEV (reference sequence). This CDR3 is 14 amino acids long. The V end lost 5 bases, the J end lost 5 bases, and 15 bases lay between the germline ends. The CDR3 nucleotides read TGTGCCAGCAGTCCCCCCGGCAGGGGTTATGGCTACACCTTC. It is translated as CASSPPGRGYGYTF.

The rearrangement links TRBV5-6 to TRBJ1-5; unclear D gene. The CDR3 covers 16 residues. V lost 1 base and J 0 bases, leaving 11 bases between the germline ends. Germline V gene lookup returns CDR1 SGHDT and CDR2 YYEEEE. The CDR3 loop is CASSLRTAGSNQPQHF. The CDR3 DNA is TGTGCCAGCAGCTTGCGAACAGCTGGTAGCAATCAGCCCCAGCATTTT.

The chain carries TRBV11-2 and TRBJ2-5; D may be TRBD1 (6 bases). Trimming stripped 3 bases from V and 4 bases from J, with 9 bases between. The germline CDR1 and CDR2 sequences are SGHAT and FQNNGV. This CDR3 comprises 13 residues. CDR3 amino acids: CASSFQGRETQYF. CDR3 coding DNA: TGTGCCAGCAGCTTCCAGGGGCGAGAGACCCAGTACTTC.

As regards this clone: Mismatch with germline at one junction end may stem from a read error. V usage is TRBV11-3 and J usage is TRBJ1-5; D gene ambiguous. The germline V gene has CDR1 SGHNT and CDR2 YENEEA. The CDR3 totals 15 residues. The CDR3 bases are TGTGCCAGCAGGCAAACACACTCCTCGGGTCAGCTCCAGCATTTT. Translation: CASRQTHSSGQLQHF. The full variable domain, its missing parts supplied by reference TRBV11-3 and TRBJ1-5, is EAGVVQSPRYKIIEKKQPVAFWCNPISGHNTLYWYLQNLGQGPELLIRYENEEAVDDSQLPKDRFSAERLKGVDSTLKIQPAELGDSAVYLCASRQTHSSGQLQHFGDGTRLSIL.

The genes are TRBV3-1 (or the pseudogene TRBV3-2) and TRBJ2-1; 7 bases are a match to TRBD1. The CDR3 loop spans 14 amino acids. Germline V gene data show CDR1 as LGHDT and CDR2 as YNNKEL (reference sequence). The V gene end was trimmed by 4 bases and the J gene end by 8 bases; junction bases not matched to a gene: 8. This chain's CDR3 is CASSLGQSPHEQFF. CDR3 sequence (DNA): TGTGCCAGCAGCCTGGGACAGTCACCACATGAGCAGTTCTTC.

The rearrangement uses TRBV25-1 and TRBJ1-1; a weak D match, TRBD1 (6 bases). Between the trimmed V and J ends, which lost 5 bases and 1 base, there was a span of 11 bases. From germline, CDR1 is MGHDK and CDR2 SYGVNS. The CDR3 sequence is 14 residues long. Here the CDR3 DNA reads TGTGCCAGCAGTCGACAGGTTGGGAACACTGAAGCTTTCTTT. Amino acid sequence: CASSRQVGNTEAFF.

The rearrangement uses TRBV6-5 and TRBJ2-3, with a weak D call TRBD1 (6 bases). This CDR3 is built from 14 residues. The V end was cut by 6 bases, the J end by 5 bases, with 15 bases between. Germline values: CDR1 MNHEY, CDR2 SVGAGI. CDR3: CASSSWGPGDTQYF. CDR3 in DNA: TGTGCCAGCAGCTCTTGGGGGCCCGGAGATACGCAGTATTTT.